A selection of T cell receptor beta chains follows, all from one sample in a study of T cell changes during pregnancy in multiple sclerosis. Here immunoSEQ multiplex PCR was the method, and the copy in TCRdb shows in-frame clones only, minus some. The sample lists about 120,000 clones, under 95% occurring once. The sequences come from peripheral blood, collected before pregnancy. The receptors here all came from a female donor with multiple sclerosis, enrolled in a pregnancy study. Both conserved end residues are part of each CDR3. The order of the fields is J gene, V gene, D gene, clone size, CDR3 DNA, CDR3 protein. A D gene is named only where the DNA matches it firmly. Clone size is not always given. Where it is, it says once, few, many or a class for expanded clones.

>TRBJ2-1|TRBV2|TRBD1|.
TGTGCCAGCAGCGGGGCTAGACAGGGGAGTTACAATGAGCAGTTCTTC
CASSGARQGSYNEQFF
>TRBJ1-2|TRBV10-2|.|.
TGCGCCAGCAGTCCCCTCTCAAGGGGAGGAGGGGGCTACACCTTC
CASSPLSRGGGGYTF
>TRBJ2-5|TRBV5-1|.|.
TGCGCCAGCAGCTTCGCAGGTGAAGAGACCCAGTACTTC
CASSFAGEETQYF
>TRBJ2-3|TRBV9|TRBD1|once
TGTGCCAGCAGCGTAGGAGAGGGACAGGGGACAGATACGCAGTATTTT
CASSVGEGQGTDTQYF
>TRBJ2-4|TRBV28|TRBD2|.
TGTGCCAGCAGTTTACCCCCCTTCCGACTAGCGGAGGCCAAAAACATTCAGTACTTC
CASSLPPFRLAEAKNIQYF
>TRBJ2-7|TRBV29-1|.|.
TGCAGCGTTGAAGGAGAGTCCTACGAGCAGTACTTC
CSVEGESYEQYF
>TRBJ2-7|TRBV6-5|TRBD1|.
TGTGCCAGCCCGGGACAGACCTACGAGCAGTACTTC
CASPGQTYEQYF
>TRBJ2-1|TRBV11-2|TRBD2|.
TGTGCCAGCAGGTATAAGGGACTAGCGGACAATGAGCAGTTCTTC
CASRYKGLADNEQFF
>TRBJ2-3|TRBV28|.|.
TGTGCCAGCAGCCGGACAAGGCAGTATTTT
CASSRTRQYF
>TRBJ2-3|TRBV4-2|TRBD2|.
TGTGCCAGCAGCCAAGGAGTGGCGCTAGCGGGAGAAGATACGCAGTATTTT
CASSQGVALAGEDTQYF
>TRBJ1-2|TRBV5-1|.|.
TGCGCCAGCAGCCCCTCAGGGGACTATGGCTACACCTTC
CASSPSGDYGYTF
>TRBJ2-5|TRBV7-9|.|.
TGTGCCAGCAGCCCCCGCTCTAGCGCGGAGACCCAGTACTTC
CASSPRSSAETQYF
>TRBJ2-7|TRBV7-2|TRBD2|.
TGTGCCAGGGAGGGACTAGCGGGTGAAATAGCGTTGAACTACGAGCAGTACTTC
CAREGLAGEIALNYEQYF
>TRBJ2-7|TRBV28|.|.
TGTGCCAGCAGTTTCGGGGGACGGACCTACGAGCAGTACTTC
CASSFGGRTYEQYF
>TRBJ2-7|TRBV7-9|TRBD1|.
TGTGCCAGCAGCTCACCCGGGACAGGGGGCCACGAGCAGTACTTC
CASSSPGTGGHEQYF
>TRBJ1-5|TRBV20-1|.|once
TGCAGTGCGGGCAGCAATCAGCCCCAGCATTTT
CSAGSNQPQHF
>TRBJ1-1|TRBV2|.|.
TGTGCCAGCCAGACCACAGCGGGGGCGAACACTGAAGCTTTCTTT
CASQTTAGANTEAFF
>TRBJ1-2|TRBV5-6|.|.
TGTGCCAGTAGGATGGCAGGGCTTAGCTATGGCTACACCTTC
CASRMAGLSYGYTF
>TRBJ1-3|TRBV30|.|.
TGTGCCTGGAGTGTACGAGGGGGCTCTGGAAACACCATATATTTT
CAWSVRGGSGNTIYF
>TRBJ2-7|TRBV19|TRBD1|.
TGTGCCAGTAGTACCCTAAGGGGACAGGGCTACGAGCAGTACTTC
CASSTLRGQGYEQYF
>TRBJ1-2|TRBV4-1|TRBD1|.
TGCGCCAGCAGCCTCACGACAGGGAACTATGGCTACACCTTC
CASSLTTGNYGYTF
>TRBJ1-4|TRBV29-1|.|.
TGCAGCGTCTCAGTTGCAACTAATGAAAAACTGTTTTTT
CSVSVATNEKLFF
>TRBJ1-4|TRBV5-1|.|.
TGCGCCAGCAGCTTGTCGGGGGGGAAAGGTGAAAAACTGTTTTTT
CASSLSGGKGEKLFF
>TRBJ1-1|TRBV7-3|.|.
TGTGCCAGCAGCTTAACGCGGGCCCCCACGAACACTGAAGCTTTCTTT
CASSLTRAPTNTEAFF
>TRBJ2-3|TRBV6-5|.|.
TGTGCCAGCAGTTACTCCGGTACAGATACGCAGTATTTT
CASSYSGTDTQYF
>TRBJ1-4|TRBV5-4|TRBD1|once
TGTGCCAGCAGCCCGGACAGGTTAAATGAAAAACTGTTTTTT
CASSPDRLNEKLFF
>TRBJ1-3|TRBV5-1|.|.
TGCGCCAGCAGCTTGGGGGGAGCCTCTTTCCCTGGAAACACCATATATTTT
CASSLGGASFPGNTIYF
>TRBJ2-2|TRBV11-2|.|.
TGTGCCAGCAGCTTAGGTTCAGGGGCCGGGGAGCTGTTTTTT
CASSLGSGAGELFF
>TRBJ1-1|TRBV28|.|few
TGTGCCAGCAGTTATCACAGGATGAACACTGAAGCTTTCTTT
CASSYHRMNTEAFF
>TRBJ1-1|TRBV10-3|.|.
TGTGCCATCAGTGTGGGACTTACCAGCACTGAAGCTTTCTTT
CAISVGLTSTEAFF
>TRBJ2-3|TRBV11-2|TRBD1|.
TGTGCCAGCAGCTTAATCTCCGGGACAGCAACTAGCACAGATACGCAGTATTTT
CASSLISGTATSTDTQYF
>TRBJ2-3|TRBV10-2|.|.
TGCGCCAGCAGTGCTAGCAAATACACAGATACGCAGTATTTT
CASSASKYTDTQYF
>TRBJ1-1|TRBV18|.|.
TGTGCCAGCTCACCACCGGAGAGAGGAGCTTTCTTT
CASSPPERGAFF
>TRBJ1-2|TRBV19|.|.
TGTGCCAGTAGTATAGACGGGTCCGGGACAACTAACTATGGCTACACCTTC
CASSIDGSGTTNYGYTF
>TRBJ1-2|TRBV6-1|TRBD1|.
TGTGCCAGCATACGAGGGACAGGCTATGGCTACACCTTC
CASIRGTGYGYTF
>TRBJ2-3|TRBV6-5|TRBD1|.
TGTGCCAGCAATCGACAGGGTGCAGATACGCAGTATTTT
CASNRQGADTQYF
>TRBJ2-3|TRBV9|.|.
TGTGCCAGCAGCCTTTCGACTAGGACGTTGCGGAATACGCAGTATTTT
CASSLSTRTLRNTQYF
>TRBJ2-7|TRBV2|.|once
TGTGCCAGCAGCAGATACGAGCAGTACTTC
CASSRYEQYF
>TRBJ2-5|TRBV29-1|.|.
TGCAGCACGCGGGACAGAGTAAAAGAGACCCAGTACTTC
CSTRDRVKETQYF
>TRBJ2-2|TRBV5-4|TRBD2|.
TGTGCCAGCAGCTATGGGACTAGCGGGAGGGCCGGGGAGCTGTTTTTT
CASSYGTSGRAGELFF
>TRBJ2-3|TRBV7-8|.|.
TGTGCCAGCAGCCCGGGAGCCGATACGCAGTATTTT
CASSPGADTQYF
>TRBJ1-2|TRBV7-9|.|.
TGTGCCAGCAGCCGCCCACGCCAACCGGACAGCGACTATGGCTACACCTTC
CASSRPRQPDSDYGYTF
>TRBJ2-7|TRBV27|TRBD1|.
TGTGCCAGCAGCACATACGGACAGGGCTACGAGCAGTACTTC
CASSTYGQGYEQYF
>TRBJ1-3|TRBV9|TRBD1|once
TGTGCCAGCAGCGTCCAGGGGGCTACCTCTGGAAACACCATATATTTT
CASSVQGATSGNTIYF
>TRBJ1-1|TRBV5-1|TRBD1|.
TGCGCCAGCAGCCCCCAAGGACAGGTCCTGAACACTGAAGCTTTCTTT
CASSPQGQVLNTEAFF
>TRBJ2-3|TRBV18|.|.
TGTGCCAGCTCACCAGGGACTGTTCGCACAGATACGCAGTATTTT
CASSPGTVRTDTQYF
>TRBJ1-4|TRBV27|.|.
TGTGCCAGCAGTAGACAGGCCCTCAATGAAAAACTGTTTTTT
CASSRQALNEKLFF
>TRBJ2-1|TRBV5-1|TRBD1|.
TGCGCCAGCAGCACACCCGGGACAGGGGGCTACAATGAGCAGTTCTTC
CASSTPGTGGYNEQFF
>TRBJ2-3|TRBV27|TRBD2|.
TGTGCCAGCAGTTTGCCGACTAGCGGGAGGTTCACAGATACGCAGTATTTT
CASSLPTSGRFTDTQYF
>TRBJ2-5|TRBV30|TRBD1|once
TGTGCCTGGAGTGGGGACAGGGGGGCAGAGACCCAGTACTTC
CAWSGDRGAETQYF
>TRBJ1-5|TRBV7-9|TRBD1|.
TGTGCCAGCAGCCAGGGGGATAGCAATCAGCCCCAGCATTTT
CASSQGDSNQPQHF
>TRBJ1-6|TRBV11-2|.|.
TGTGCCAGCAGCGTGGCGTCGGGATCCTATAATTCACCCCTCCACTTT
CASSVASGSYNSPLHF
>TRBJ1-3|TRBV6-1|.|.
TGTGCCAGCAGTGAAGCGCCGGGCTCTGGAAACACCATATATTTT
CASSEAPGSGNTIYF
>TRBJ1-6|TRBV30|TRBD1|.
TGTGCCTGGAGTTCTTCCGGGACAGGGGATAATTCACCCCTCCACTTT
CAWSSSGTGDNSPLHF
>TRBJ2-5|TRBV15|TRBD2|once
TGTGCCACCAGCAGAGTTAGCGGGGGGGCCCAAGAGACCCAGTACTTC
CATSRVSGGAQETQYF
>TRBJ2-2|TRBV6-5|TRBD2|once
TGTGCCAGCAGCGCCGGCGGGGGCACCGGGGAGCTGTTTTTT
CASSAGGGTGELFF
>TRBJ1-5|TRBV7-2|.|.
TGTGCCAGCAGCTTAAAAGGGTCAGCGGCGAATCAGCCCCAGCATTTT
CASSLKGSAANQPQHF
>TRBJ2-2|TRBV19|.|.
TGTGCCAGTAGTAGTACCCCCGCGGGGACCGGGGAGCTGTTTTTT
CASSSTPAGTGELFF
>TRBJ2-7|TRBV4-1|.|.
TGCGCCAGCAGCCAAGTGGGACTCTACGAGCAGTACTTC
CASSQVGLYEQYF